Detailed here is one T cell receptor (beta chain). These data originate in a study of blood T cell repertoires in COVID-19. On the study more broadly: The United States, Italy and Spain provided the acute and convalescent COVID-19 samples. Nucleic acid was either cDNA or gDNA, and it came from T cells, B-cell-depleted T cells, or PBMCs.

The CDR3 loop spans 14 amino acids. Germline assignment: CDR1 SGHRS and CDR2 YFSETQ. Trimming at V came to 5 bases and at J to 3 bases, leaving 0 bases not matched to a gene. Per the original data handling: Counts of nucleated cells, estimated from reference gene primer amplification, were obtained. Here immunoSEQ multiplex PCR was the method, and the copy in TCRdb shows in-frame clones only, minus some. Clone size and V and J calls were adopted from that table, with D and trimming inferred from the DNA. Among around 190,000 clones, more than 65% were seen once, and the ten largest hold roughly 17%. Recruits, aged about 18 to 100 years, lived in 20 to 30 US areas.

This sequence originates from a woman between 45 and 65 years old with acute COVID-19. The specimen was PBMCs or T cells enriched from blood (not recorded which). V usage is TRBV5-1 and J usage is TRBJ2-2; 11 nucleotides align to TRBD1. Here the CDR3 reads CASRGQGDTGELFF. CDR3 coding DNA: TGCGCCAGCAGGGGACAGGGGGACACCGGGGAGCTGTTTTTT.